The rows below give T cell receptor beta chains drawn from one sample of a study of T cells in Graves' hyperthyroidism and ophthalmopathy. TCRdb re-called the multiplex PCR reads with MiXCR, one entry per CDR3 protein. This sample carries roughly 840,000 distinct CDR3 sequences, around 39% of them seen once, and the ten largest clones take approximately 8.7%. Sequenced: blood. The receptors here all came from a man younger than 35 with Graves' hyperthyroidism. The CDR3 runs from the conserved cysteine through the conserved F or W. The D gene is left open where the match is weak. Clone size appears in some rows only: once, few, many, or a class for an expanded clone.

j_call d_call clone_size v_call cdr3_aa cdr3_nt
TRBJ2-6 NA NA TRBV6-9 CASSLSPTVANVLTF TGTGCCAGCAGCCTCTCCCCGACGGTGGCCAACGTCCTGACTTTC
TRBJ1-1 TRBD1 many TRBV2 CASSADRGEAFF TGTGCCAGCAGTGCAGACAGGGGTGAAGCTTTCTTT
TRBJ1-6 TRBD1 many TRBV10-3 CAISEPGQGHSPLHF TGTGCCATCAGTGAACCGGGACAGGGGCATTCACCCCTCCACTTT
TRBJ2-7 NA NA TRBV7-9 CASSFSPGAILYEHYF TGTGCCAGCAGCTTTTCACCAGGGGCAATACTCTACGAGCATTACTTC
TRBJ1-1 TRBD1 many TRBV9 CASSVDRLNTEAFF TGTGCCAGCAGCGTGGACAGGCTGAACACTGAAGCTTTCTTT
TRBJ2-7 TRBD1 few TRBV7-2 CASSQGATGPEQYF TGTGCCAGCAGCCAAGGGGCGACAGGGCCCGAGCAGTACTTC
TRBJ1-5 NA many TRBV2 CASRTGPNQPQHF TGTGCCAGCAGAACAGGGCCGAATCAGCCCCAGCATTTT
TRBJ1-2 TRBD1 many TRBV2 CASRPDRGEGYTF TGTGCCAGCAGGCCGGACAGGGGCGAGGGCTACACCTTC
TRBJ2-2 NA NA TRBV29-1 CSVGELGKNTGELFF TGCAGCGTTGGGGAGTTGGGCAAGAACACCGGGGAGCTGTTTTTT
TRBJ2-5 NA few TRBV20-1 CSVLDPGRQETQYF TGCAGTGTCCTGGACCCGGGAAGACAAGAGACCCAGTACTTC
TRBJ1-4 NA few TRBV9 CASSVGGGPGEKLFF TGTGCCAGCAGCGTAGGTGGGGGGCCCGGGGAAAAACTGTTTTTT
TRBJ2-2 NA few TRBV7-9 CASSLSRDIAGELFF TGTGCCAGCAGCTTATCCCGGGATATCGCCGGGGAGCTGTTTTTT
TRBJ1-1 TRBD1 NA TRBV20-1 CSAMRGLNTEAFF TGCAGTGCTATGAGGGGGCTTAACACTGAAGCTTTCTTT
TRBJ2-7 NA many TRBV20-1 CSARGNGVVDVEQYF TGCAGTGCTAGGGGGAACGGGGTAGTCGACGTCGAGCAGTACTTC
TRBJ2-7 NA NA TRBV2 CASSLPPGQVYEQYF TGTGCCAGCAGTTTACCACCGGGACAAGTCTACGAGCAGTACTTC
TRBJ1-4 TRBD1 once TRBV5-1 CASSSSGGSGKLFF TGCGCCAGCAGCTCCTCAGGGGGCTCTGGAAAACTGTTTTTT
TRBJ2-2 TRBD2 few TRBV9 CASSSVAGGLTGELFF TGTGCCAGCAGCTCCGTAGCGGGAGGGCTTACCGGGGAGCTGTTTTTT
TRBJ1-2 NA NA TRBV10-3 CAPSGRGYTF TGTGCCCCCTCAGGACGGGGCTACACCTTC
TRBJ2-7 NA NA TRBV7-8 CASRMRTETYEQYF TGTGCCAGCAGAATGAGGACGGAGACCTACGAGCAGTACTTC
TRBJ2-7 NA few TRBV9 CASSASGYPYEQYF TGTGCCAGCAGCGCCAGCGGTTACCCCTACGAGCAGTACTTC
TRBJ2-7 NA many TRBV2 CASSGFWGPYEQYF TGTGCCAGCAGTGGTTTTTGGGGGCCCTACGAGCAGTACTTC
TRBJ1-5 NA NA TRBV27 CASSPGRARGTQHF TGTGCCAGCAGTCCCGGACGGGCCCGGGGGACCCAGCATTTT